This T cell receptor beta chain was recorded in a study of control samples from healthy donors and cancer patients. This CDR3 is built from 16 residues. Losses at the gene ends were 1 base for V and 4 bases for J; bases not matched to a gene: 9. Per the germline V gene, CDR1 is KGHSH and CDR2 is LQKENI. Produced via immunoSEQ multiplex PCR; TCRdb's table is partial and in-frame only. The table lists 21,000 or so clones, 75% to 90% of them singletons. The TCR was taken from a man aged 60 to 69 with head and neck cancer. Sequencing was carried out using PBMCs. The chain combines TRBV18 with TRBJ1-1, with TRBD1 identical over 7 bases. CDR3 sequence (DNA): TGTGCCAGCTCACCACGGGACAGCACGTCGGGCACTGAAGCTTTCTTT. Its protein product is CASSPRDSTSGTEAFF.